The 12 T cell receptor beta chains below come from one sample, sequenced in a study of low-dose radiotherapy and immunotherapy resistance in tumors (dated by TCRdb to 2021 to 2024). First-strand cDNA was synthesized using Superscript III and a set of TRAV- and TRBV-specific primers, so that both TCRalpha and TCRbeta chains were covered. TCRs were amplified with Phusion for around 20 PCR cycles using a constant-region primer together with the adapter attached to the V primers. The raw public data were reprocessed by TCRdb itself: fastp quality trimming at Q25, MiXCR clonotype calling, in-frame beta chains only. Identical CDR3 proteins give one entry, which carries the most common genes and DNA. This sample has 15,000 to 20,000 distinct CDR3 sequences in its table, and 70% of those were observed once. The ten top clones hold under 6% of the sample. These receptors were collected from a human donor with advanced metastatic prostate, ovarian, gallbladder or colorectal cancer (not recorded which). This table probably holds off-target reads from a library built for another chain.

The chain has TRBV19 and TRBJ2-7, with TRBD2 matching over 8 bases. The CDR3 extends over 14 amino acids. The germline V gene has CDR1 LNHDA and CDR2 SQIVND (reference sequence). The V gene end was trimmed by 6 bases and the J gene end by 6 bases; junction bases not matched to a gene: 10. The CDR3 DNA reads as TGTGCCAGTAGAACCGGGACTAGTGCGAGCGAGCAGTACTTC. Translated, it gives CASRTGTSASEQYF. Drawing the rest from reference TRBV19 and TRBJ2-7, the complete variable domain is DGGITQSPKYLFRKEGQNVTLSCEQNLNHDAMYWYRQDPGQGLRLIYYSQIVNDFQKGDIAEGYSVSREKKESFPLTVTSAQKNPTAFYLCASRTGTSASEQYFGPGTRLTVT.

The chain combines TRBV11-2 with TRBJ1-1; D might be TRBD1 (5 bases). Trimming removed 2 bases at V and 5 bases at J, with 12 bases between. This CDR3 spans 14 amino acids. Germline assignment: CDR1 SGHAT and CDR2 FQNNGV. The CDR3 reads CASSLQGPNTEAFF. For the CDR3, the DNA is TGTGCCAGCAGCTTACAGGGACCGAATACTGAAGCTTTCTTT.

The chain combines TRBV11-2 with TRBJ2-5, with D possibly matching TRBD2 (6 bases). Germline CDR1 SGHAT, CDR2 FQNNGV. Trimming cost V 0 bases and J 5 bases, with 19 bases left between them. The CDR3 extends over 17 amino acids. CDR3 protein: CASSLEISPASAETQYF. The CDR3 DNA reads TGTGCCAGCAGCTTAGAGATCTCACCGGCTAGCGCTGAGACCCAGTACTTC.

V and J are TRBV5-1 and TRBJ2-6; perhaps TRBD1 as D (6 bases). Trimming pared 1 base from V and 4 bases from J, leaving 15 bases between. CDR1 SGHRS and CDR2 YFSETQ come from the germline V gene. The CDR3 is made up of 17 amino acids. The CDR3 DNA follows: TGCGCCAGCAGCTTGTTTGATCAGGGGCGCGGGGCCAACGTCCTGACTTTC. It specifies CASSLFDQGRGANVLTF.

This clonotype was counted a single time. This chain connects TRBV7-2 to TRBJ2-7; 8 positions match TRBD1. Trimming cost V 5 bases and J 6 bases; bases outside gene matches: 6. CDR1 is SGHTA and CDR2 is FQGNSA in the germline V gene. CDR3 length: 13 amino acids. CDR3 nucleotide sequence: TGTGCCAGCAGCGCGGACAGGGTCTCCGAGCAGTACTTC. Translating it yields CASSADRVSEQYF. The whole variable domain, filled in from reference TRBV7-2 and TRBJ2-7, reads GAGVSQSPSNKVTEKGKDVELRCDPISGHTALYWYRQSLGQGLEFLIYFQGNSAPDKSGLPSDRFSAERTGGSVSTLTIQRTQQEDSAVYLCASSADRVSEQYFGPGTRLTVT.

This rearrangement joins TRBV28 to TRBJ1-5; unclear D gene. The CDR3 extends over 13 amino acids. The V gene lost 4 bases and the J gene lost 2 bases, with 6 bases spanning the gap. Germline V gene sequence: CDR1 MDHEN, CDR2 SYDVKM. The CDR3 is CASSWDGNQPQHF. The CDR3 coding sequence is TGTGCCAGCAGTTGGGATGGCAATCAGCCCCAGCATTTT.

The V and J genes are TRBV5-1 and TRBJ1-2; the D is unclear. V shed 0 bases and J shed 1 base, with 7 bases lying between them. Germline values: CDR1 SGHRS, CDR2 YFSETQ. This CDR3 has 14 residues. CDR3 bases: TGCGCCAGCAGCTTGGACGGAATTAACTATGGCTACACCTTC. It translates to CASSLDGINYGYTF.

This rearrangement joins TRBV4-1 to TRBJ2-3, with D unresolved. Trimming pared 0 bases from V and 0 bases from J, leaving 7 bases between. The CDR3 spans 15 residues. Germline loops: CDR1 MGHRA, CDR2 YSYEKL. The CDR3 DNA follows: TGCGCCAGCAGCCAAGATCCAGCAAGCACAGATACGCAGTATTTT. Translating it yields CASSQDPASTDTQYF.

The V call is TRBV18, the J call TRBJ2-5; D unclear. Germline V gene data show CDR1 as KGHSH and CDR2 as LQKENI. There are 13 residues in the CDR3. V lost 3 bases and J lost 1, with 6 bases in between. Written as DNA, the CDR3 is TGTGCCAGCTCACCGGTGCGCCAAGAGACCCAGTACTTC. Its translation: CASSPVRQETQYF.

This chain uses TRBV6-6 with TRBJ2-1, with 8 bases fitting TRBD2. The CDR3 spans 17 residues. V shed 0 bases and J 6 bases; nucleotides not matched to a gene: 10. Germline V gene sequence: CDR1 MNHNY, CDR2 SVGAGI (reference sequence). The CDR3 loop reads CASSYSNRGGNSNEQFF. CDR3 DNA sequence: TGTGCCAGCAGTTACTCGAATCGGGGGGGTAACAGCAATGAGCAGTTCTTC.

This rearrangement joins TRBV10-3 to TRBJ2-5, with 9 bases aligning to TRBD2. The CDR3 totals 14 residues. CDR1 is ENHRY, CDR2 SYGVKD, per germline. J was trimmed by 4 bases and V by 11 bases; bases with no gene match: 11. Here the CDR3 reads CASRAGGGGETQYF. The CDR3 DNA reads TGTGCCTCCCGGGCTGGCGGGGGGGGAGAGACCCAGTACTTC.

This chain joins TRBV5-6 and TRBJ2-5, with TRBD2 matching over 7 bases. Germline V gives CDR1 SGHDT, CDR2 YYEEEE. The CDR3 is made up of 14 amino acids. The V segment lost 4 bases and the J segment 2 bases; nucleotides outside the gene matches: 5. The DNA of the CDR3 is TGTGCCAGCAGCACTGGGACTATTCAAGAGACCCAGTACTTC. Translated, it gives CASSTGTIQETQYF. The full variable domain, in which reference TRBV5-6 and TRBJ2-5 provide the parts outside the CDR3, is DAGVTQSPTHLIKTRGQQVTLRCSPKSGHDTVSWYQQALGQGPQFIFQYYEEEERQRGNFPDRFSGHQFPNYSSELNVNALLLGDSALYLCASSTGTIQETQYFGPGTRLLVL.